The rows below give T cell receptor beta chains drawn from one sample of a study of shared clonotypes between healthy human individuals. Here immunoSEQ multiplex PCR was the method, and the copy in TCRdb shows in-frame clones only, minus some. The sample comprises roughly 2 million clones, roughly 95% of which are singletons, and approximately 1.2% rests with the top ten. The sample consisted of naive CD8+ T cells sorted from blood. The receptors were gathered from a man between 18 and 35 years old in good health. The CDR3 runs from the conserved cysteine through the conserved F or W. Fields, in order: J gene, D gene, clone size, V gene, CDR3 protein, CDR3 DNA. A D gene is named only where the DNA matches it firmly. Size is omitted from some rows. Given values are once, few, many or a class for expanded clones.

j_gene: TRBJ2-3; d_gene: NA; abundance: NA; v_gene: TRBV7-2; CDR3aa: CASSLRGGVPDTQYF; CDR3nt: TGTGCCAGCAGCCTAAGAGGGGGGGTCCCAGATACGCAGTATTTT
j_gene: TRBJ1-2; d_gene: TRBD1; abundance: NA; v_gene: TRBV7-9; CDR3aa: CASSSGQGAPDF; CDR3nt: TGTGCCAGCAGCTCCGGACAGGGAGCGCCGGATTTC
j_gene: TRBJ1-5; d_gene: NA; abundance: NA; v_gene: TRBV6-1; CDR3aa: CASSERGNQPQHF; CDR3nt: TGTGCCAGCAGTGAAAGGGGTAATCAGCCCCAGCATTTT
j_gene: TRBJ1-1; d_gene: NA; abundance: NA; v_gene: TRBV11-2; CDR3aa: CASSLKAGAFF; CDR3nt: TGTGCCAGCAGCTTAAAAGCTGGGGCTTTCTTT
j_gene: TRBJ2-7; d_gene: NA; abundance: NA; v_gene: TRBV23-1; CDR3aa: CASDREQYF; CDR3nt: TGCGCCAGCGATAGGGAGCAGTACTTC
j_gene: TRBJ2-7; d_gene: NA; abundance: NA; v_gene: TRBV4-3; CDR3aa: CASSQDRTGLNEQYF; CDR3nt: TGCGCCAGCAGCCAAGATCGTACAGGGTTAAACGAGCAGTACTTC
j_gene: TRBJ2-7; d_gene: TRBD1; abundance: NA; v_gene: TRBV6-5; CDR3aa: CASSYSDRDSYEQYF; CDR3nt: TGTGCCAGCAGTTACTCAGACAGGGACTCCTACGAGCAGTACTTC
j_gene: TRBJ2-7; d_gene: TRBD1; abundance: NA; v_gene: TRBV6-1; CDR3aa: CASSKGQGRWATYEQYF; CDR3nt: TGTGCCAGCAGTAAAGGACAGGGGCGTTGGGCTACCTACGAGCAGTACTTC
j_gene: TRBJ1-2; d_gene: NA; abundance: NA; v_gene: TRBV29-1; CDR3aa: CSVDETGPFGYGYTF; CDR3nt: TGCAGCGTTGACGAAACGGGCCCCTTCGGCTATGGCTACACCTTC
j_gene: TRBJ2-7; d_gene: TRBD1; abundance: few; v_gene: TRBV6-5; CDR3aa: CASSSGQGQYF; CDR3nt: TGTGCCAGCAGTTCCGGACAGGGTCAGTACTTC
j_gene: TRBJ2-1; d_gene: NA; abundance: NA; v_gene: TRBV2; CDR3aa: CASSVAGGSYNEQFF; CDR3nt: TGTGCCAGCAGTGTAGCCGGGGGCTCCTACAATGAGCAGTTCTTC
j_gene: TRBJ1-1; d_gene: NA; abundance: NA; v_gene: TRBV6-4; CDR3aa: CASSDKRIYTEAFF; CDR3nt: TGTGCCAGCAGTGACAAGCGGATCTACACTGAAGCTTTCTTT
j_gene: TRBJ1-2; d_gene: NA; abundance: NA; v_gene: TRBV9; CDR3aa: CASSVGLANYGYTF; CDR3nt: TGTGCCAGCAGCGTAGGGTTAGCTAACTATGGCTACACCTTC
j_gene: TRBJ2-7; d_gene: TRBD1; abundance: NA; v_gene: TRBV7-9; CDR3aa: CASSPPTGRSSYEQYF; CDR3nt: TGTGCCAGCAGCCCCCCGACAGGGAGAAGTTCCTACGAGCAGTACTTC
j_gene: TRBJ2-7; d_gene: NA; abundance: NA; v_gene: TRBV5-4; CDR3aa: CASSLEAHPSYEQYF; CDR3nt: TGTGCCAGCAGCTTGGAAGCCCACCCCTCCTACGAGCAGTACTTC
j_gene: TRBJ1-4; d_gene: TRBD1; abundance: NA; v_gene: TRBV14; CDR3aa: CASSPGTDEKLFF; CDR3nt: TGTGCCAGCAGCCCGGGGACAGATGAAAAACTGTTTTTT
j_gene: TRBJ2-3; d_gene: NA; abundance: NA; v_gene: TRBV9; CDR3aa: CASSGMGEDTQYF; CDR3nt: TGTGCCAGCAGCGGGATGGGGGAAGATACGCAGTATTTT
j_gene: TRBJ2-3; d_gene: TRBD2; abundance: NA; v_gene: TRBV4-1; CDR3aa: CASSQAGATDTQYF; CDR3nt: TGCGCCAGCAGCCAGGCGGGAGCCACAGATACGCAGTATTTT
j_gene: TRBJ1-2; d_gene: NA; abundance: NA; v_gene: TRBV28; CDR3aa: CASSWVDSSYGYTF; CDR3nt: TGTGCCAGCAGTTGGGTGGACAGTTCCTATGGCTACACCTTC
j_gene: TRBJ2-7; d_gene: NA; abundance: NA; v_gene: TRBV27; CDR3aa: CASSLTVTSYEQYF; CDR3nt: TGTGCCAGCAGTTTGACCGTTACCTCCTACGAGCAGTACTTC
j_gene: TRBJ2-7; d_gene: NA; abundance: NA; v_gene: TRBV5-1; CDR3aa: CASSLGQGKGEQYF; CDR3nt: TGCGCCAGCAGCTTGGGCCAGGGGAAGGGCGAGCAGTACTTC
j_gene: TRBJ2-7; d_gene: TRBD2; abundance: NA; v_gene: TRBV4-3; CDR3aa: CASSQGTSAYYEQYF; CDR3nt: TGCGCCAGCAGCCAAGGGACTAGCGCCTACTACGAGCAGTACTTC
j_gene: TRBJ2-5; d_gene: TRBD2; abundance: NA; v_gene: TRBV27; CDR3aa: CASSSNLPLAGEGTQYF; CDR3nt: TGTGCCAGCAGTTCGAACCTCCCCCTAGCGGGAGAAGGGACCCAGTACTTC
j_gene: TRBJ2-2; d_gene: NA; abundance: NA; v_gene: TRBV6-5; CDR3aa: CASSYVQNGELFF; CDR3nt: TGTGCCAGCAGTTATGTACAGAACGGGGAGCTGTTTTTT